Each of the 31 T cell receptor beta chains below was sequenced from the same sample in a study of human T cells and chemical hapten exposure. Separate cDNA molecules received unique molecular identifiers, which the library attached to them. TCRdb used MiXCR to reprocess the reads, holding one entry per CDR3 protein. The sample has about 120,000 distinct CDR3 sequences, more than 8.5% seen once. Whole blood, unfractionated, served as the material for total RNA extraction. The sample comprised whole blood. These receptors were obtained from a human donor in good health. Some clones in this sample may be carry-over from other donors' samples.

This clonotype was counted at least ten times. The chain couples TRBV7-2 to TRBJ1-2; TRBD1 agrees at 9 bases. CDR1 is SGHTA and CDR2 is FQGNSA in the germline V gene. Trimming removed 3 bases from V and 5 bases from J; junction bases left unmatched: 4. This CDR3 has 14 amino acids. CDR3 sequence reads: CASSLRQGDYGYTF. Written as DNA, the CDR3 is TGTGCCAGCAGCTTGCGACAGGGGGATTATGGCTACACCTTC. Filled out from reference TRBV7-2 and TRBJ1-2, the complete variable domain reads GAGVSQSPSNKVTEKGKDVELRCDPISGHTALYWYRQSLGQGLEFLIYFQGNSAPDKSGLPSDRFSAERTGGSVSTLTIQRTQQEDSAVYLCASSLRQGDYGYTFGSGTRLTVV.

This clonotype was seen at least ten times. The CDR3 protein is CASRQGYEQYF. The CDR3 nucleotides read TGTGCCAGCAGGCAGGGTTACGAGCAGTACTTC. The chain has TRBV6-6 and TRBJ2-7; D is perhaps TRBD1 (5 bases). Trimming pared 6 bases from V and 4 bases from J, leaving 7 bases between. This CDR3 is built from 11 residues. Germline V CDR1 and CDR2: MNHNY, SVGAGI (reference sequence).

The chain employs TRBV18 and TRBJ2-3, with 11 bases fitting TRBD1. The V and J ends lost 5 bases and 3 bases, in that order; junction bases with no gene match: 1. CDR1 is KGHSH and CDR2 is LQKENI in the germline V gene. CDR3 length equals 14 residues. The CDR3 sequence is CASSGQGATDTQYF. DNA of the CDR3: TGTGCCAGCTCAGGACAGGGGGCGACAGATACGCAGTATTTT.

This clonotype was picked up many times. The chain carries TRBV30 and TRBJ2-7; D might be TRBD2 (6 bases). The germline V gene encodes CDR1 GTSNPN and CDR2 SVGIG (reference sequence). V was clipped by 1 base and J by 4 bases, with 8 bases between them. CDR3 length: 12 amino acids. In nucleotides, the CDR3 is TGTGCCTGGAGTGAAGCGGGTTACGAGCAGTACTTC. Its protein is CAWSEAGYEQYF. The full variable domain, its missing parts supplied by reference TRBV30 and TRBJ2-7, is SQTIHQWPATLVQPVGSPLSLECTVEGTSNPNLYWYRQAAGRGLQLLFYSVGIGQISSEVPQNLSASRPQDRQFILSSKKLLLSDSGFYLCAWSEAGYEQYFGPGTRLTVT.

In this sample, this clonotype turned up many times. This sequence joins TRBV10-3 and TRBJ2-4; either TRBD1 or TRBD2 may fit D (7 bases each). This CDR3 region has 12 residues. CDR1 and CDR2 (germline): ENHRY, SYGVKD. Trimming took off 10 bases at V and 9 bases at J, with 16 bases between the two ends. The CDR3: CATQGGAGIQYF. The DNA for the CDR3 is TGTGCCACCCAGGGGGGGGCGGGCATTCAGTACTTC.

This clonotype was recorded many times. V gene TRBV5-8 combines with J gene TRBJ1-1, with D possibly matching TRBD1 (5 bases). The V end was cut by 1 base, the J end by 1 base, with 8 bases between. The CDR3 spans 14 residues. Germline CDR1 is SGHTS and CDR2 is YDEGEE. CDR3 in amino acids: CASSLRGKNTEAFF. In DNA form, the CDR3 reads TGTGCCAGCAGCTTGCGGGGGAAGAACACTGAAGCTTTCTTT.

This clonotype was recorded at least ten times. The chain has TRBV9 and TRBJ1-3, with a tentative D call TRBD1 (5 bases). V shed 3 bases and J shed 1 base, with 11 bases lying between them. Germline CDR1 SGDLS, CDR2 YYNGEE. The CDR3 has 15 residues. Written as DNA, the CDR3 is TGTGCCAGCAGCGAGGGAACAGGATCTGGAAACACCATATATTTT. It translates to CASSEGTGSGNTIYF. Variable domain in full (rest from reference TRBV9 and TRBJ1-3): DSGVTQTPKHLITATGQRVTLRCSPRSGDLSVYWYQQSLDQGLQFLIQYYNGEERAKGNILERFSAQQFPDLHSELNLSSLELGDSALYFCASSEGTGSGNTIYFGEGSWLTVV.

In this sample, this clonotype turned up many times. This chain joins TRBV6-2 or TRBV6-3 and TRBJ2-3; no firm D call. V was cut by 2 bases and J by 2 bases, with 8 bases left in between. Per germline, CDR1 MNHEY and CDR2 SVGEGT. This CDR3 is 14 amino acids long. As DNA, the CDR3 is TGTGCCAGCAGTTACAGCCTAATCACAGATACGCAGTATTTT. Translation: CASSYSLITDTQYF.

J is TRBJ1-6 and V is TRBV12-3 or TRBV12-4; possible D gene TRBD1, 5 bases. Trimming removed 7 bases at V and 8 bases at J, with 9 bases between. CDR3 length: 12 amino acids. CDR3 in DNA: TGTGCCAGCAACCTAGGGGATTCACCCCTCCACTTT. Translation gives CASNLGDSPLHF.

This clonotype was seen a few times. V usage is TRBV6-1 and J usage is TRBJ1-5, with D perhaps TRBD1 (5 bases). The CDR3 has 17 amino acids. Germline assignment: CDR1 MNHNS and CDR2 SASEGT. V gave up 8 bases and J gave up 1 base, with 21 bases separating them. CDR3 loop: CASDGAGTTRSNQPQHF. The CDR3 DNA reads TGTGCCAGCGACGGGGCAGGAACTACACGCAGCAATCAGCCCCAGCATTTT.

This clonotype was recorded a few times. CDR3 sequence (DNA): TGTGCCAGCAGCAAGGTGCAGGGTGGGGAGACCCAGTACTTC. It translates to CASSKVQGGETQYF. The chain links TRBV21-1 to TRBJ2-5; the D call in the table, TRBD1, was not verified against the DNA. TRBV21-1 is a recognized pseudogene. The CDR3 totals 14 residues.

In its sample, this clonotype was seen many times. The chain employs TRBV29-1 and TRBJ1-4; D is uncertain. Germline V CDR1 and CDR2: SQVTM, ANQGSEA. Trimming took 4 bases from V and 8 from J, leaving 8 bases between them. The CDR3 extends over 11 amino acids. The CDR3 DNA follows: TGCAGCGTTGCTAGCGGGGAAAAACTGTTTTTT. Encoded protein: CSVASGEKLFF.

This clonotype was seen many times. The V call is TRBV3-1, the J call TRBJ2-7; a possible D gene is TRBD2 (8 bases). Germline values: CDR1 LGHDT, CDR2 YNNKEL (reference sequence). V shed 1 base and J shed 4 bases, with 29 bases lying between them. There are 20 residues in the CDR3. DNA for the CDR3: TGTGCCAGCAGCCAAGTCGGGAGGGGGCCCCACACAAATCGAAAATACGAGCAGTACTTC. It specifies CASSQVGRGPHTNRKYEQYF.

This clonotype was counted only a few times. The chain joins TRBV7-9 to TRBJ2-2; D could derive from TRBD1 or TRBD2 (6 bases each). Trimming cost V 2 bases and J 2 bases, with 12 bases left between them. The length of the CDR3 is 16 residues. The germline gives CDR1 SEHNR, CDR2 FQNEAQ (reference sequence). CDR3 protein: CASSLQGGGNTGELFF. The CDR3 region has the DNA TGTGCCAGCAGCTTACAAGGGGGAGGAAACACCGGGGAGCTGTTTTTT.

The table lists this clonotype with a few counts. This sequence joins TRBV4-2 and TRBJ1-3; TRBD1 matches at 7 bases. V trimming: 3 bases; J trimming: 4 bases; junction bases outside the gene matches: 15. The CDR3 contains 18 residues. CDR1 is LGHNA and CDR2 is YNFKEQ in the germline V gene. The CDR3 is CASSQGGAGGAFGNTIYF. For the CDR3, the DNA is TGTGCCAGCAGCCAGGGGGGAGCAGGGGGAGCTTTCGGAAACACCATATATTTT.

In this sample, this clonotype turned up many times. J is TRBJ1-2 and V is TRBV6-6, with no clear D. This CDR3 has 16 amino acids. Between the trimmed V and J ends, which lost 2 bases and 0 bases, there was a span of 13 bases. CDR1 and CDR2 (germline): MNHNY, SVGAGI (reference sequence). The CDR3 bases are TGTGCCAGCAGTTACGAAGGAGGCAGAGCTAACTATGGCTACACCTTC. Its protein product is CASSYEGGRANYGYTF.

The chain has TRBV12-3 or TRBV12-4 and TRBJ1-2; 9 positions agree with TRBD1. This CDR3 comprises 13 residues. Trimming at V came to 6 bases and at J to 7 bases, leaving 6 bases not matched to a gene. CDR3 loop: CASRPQGAGGYTF. CDR3 DNA: TGTGCCAGCAGACCACAGGGGGCGGGTGGCTACACCTTC.

This clonotype has just a few counts. The chain recombines TRBV27 with TRBJ2-5; the D is unclear. The V and J ends lost 1 base and 4 bases respectively, with 7 bases between them. CDR1 and CDR2 (germline): MNHEY, SMNVEV (reference sequence). CDR3 length: 13 residues. In DNA, the CDR3 is TGTGCCAGCAGTTTATTAAGCGCAGAGACCCAGTACTTC. Translated: CASSLLSAETQYF.

There are a few counts of this clonotype. The genes are TRBV5-1 and TRBJ2-1, with D tentatively TRBD2 (6 bases). This CDR3 is built from 15 residues. The V gene's germline CDR1 is SGHRS and CDR2 YFSETQ. The V end was cut by 4 bases, the J end by 3 bases, with 14 bases between. In nucleotides, the CDR3 is TGCGCCAGCAGCCCGGCTAGCGCCTTCTACAATGAGCAGTTCTTC. Protein product: CASSPASAFYNEQFF.

The genes are TRBV6-5 and TRBJ1-4; D gene ambiguous. The V gene lost 10 bases and the J gene lost 0 bases, with 9 bases spanning the gap. This CDR3 is 13 amino acids long. Germline V gene sequence: CDR1 MNHEY, CDR2 SVGAGI. CDR3 in amino acids: CAIRSATNEKLFF. In DNA, the CDR3 is TGTGCCATCCGAAGCGCAACTAATGAAAAACTGTTTTTT.

This clonotype was seen ten or more times. The rearrangement joins TRBV3-1 to TRBJ1-1; D perhaps matches TRBD1 (5 bases). Trimming took off 8 bases at V and 4 bases at J, with 20 bases between the two ends. The germline CDR1 and CDR2 sequences are LGHDT and YNNKEL (reference sequence). This CDR3 spans 15 amino acids. The CDR3 region is CASSVGVGVGTEAFF. CDR3 DNA: TGTGCCAGCTCTGTGGGGGTGGGGGTCGGCACTGAAGCTTTCTTT.

This clonotype was counted at least ten times. V is TRBV20-1 and J is TRBJ2-7, with D possibly TRBD2 on 6 matching bases. Trimming cost V 5 bases and J 3 bases, with 14 bases left between them. Germline V gene data show CDR1 as DFQATT and CDR2 as SNEGSKA (reference sequence). CDR3 length: 13 residues. In nucleotides, the CDR3 is TGCAGTGCTGGAAAGCGGGCGGACTACGAGCAGTACTTC. Translation: CSAGKRADYEQYF.

The chain joins TRBV4-1 to TRBJ1-6; the match to TRBD1 covers 7 bases. The CDR3 loop spans 15 amino acids. The ends lost 1 base at V and 7 bases at J; junction bases unmatched: 4. Germline V gives CDR1 MGHRA, CDR2 YSYEKL. In DNA form, the CDR3 reads TGCGCCAGCAGCCAAGTGGGGGACAGCAATTCACCCCTCCACTTT. Translated: CASSQVGDSNSPLHF.

This clonotype came up a few times. The rearrangement links TRBV4-2 to TRBJ2-7, with 9 bases identical to TRBD2. The CDR3 is made up of 18 amino acids. Per germline, CDR1 LGHNA and CDR2 YNFKEQ. V was pared by 2 bases and J by 6 bases, with 17 bases of the junction left unmatched. Here the CDR3 DNA reads TGTGCCAGCAGCCAAAGAGGGACTAGCAGCGAGGGGAGTTCCGAGCAGTACTTC. It encodes CASSQRGTSSEGSSEQYF.

This clonotype has just a few counts. The CDR3 here is CASRRQVQETQYF. The CDR3 DNA reads TGTGCCAGCAGGCGACAGGTCCAAGAGACCCAGTACTTC. This rearrangement joins TRBV6-5 to TRBJ2-5; tentative D call: TRBD1 (6 bases). Germline V gives CDR1 MNHEY, CDR2 SVGAGI. The CDR3 sequence is 13 residues long. V lost 6 bases to trimming and J lost 1 base, with 9 bases between them.

The table lists this clonotype with many counts. The chain combines TRBV7-9 with TRBJ2-1; 7 bases are a match to TRBD2. This CDR3 region has 14 residues. The V and J ends lost 1 base and 7 bases, in that order; junction bases with no gene match: 4. The V gene's germline CDR1 is SEHNR and CDR2 FQNEAQ (reference sequence). In DNA, the CDR3 is TGTGCCAGCAGCTTAGTGGGAGGGCGTAATGAGCAGTTCTTC. Its translation: CASSLVGGRNEQFF.

This clonotype was detected ten times or more. J is TRBJ2-2 and V is TRBV5-1, with 10 bases that match TRBD1. This CDR3 has 18 residues. Germline V lookup: CDR1 SGHRS, CDR2 YFSETQ. V shed 5 bases and J 3 bases; nucleotides not matched to a gene: 13. The CDR3 reads CASRRTGGSSADTGELFF. CDR3 in DNA: TGCGCCAGCAGGCGGACAGGGGGTTCATCAGCGGACACCGGGGAGCTGTTTTTT.

This clonotype was found a few times. V is TRBV10-1 and J is TRBJ1-5, with 9 bases fitting TRBD1. The CDR3 is 15 amino acids. Germline V CDR1 and CDR2: WNHNN, SYGVQD (reference sequence). V was clipped by 6 bases and J by 2 bases; unmatched bases: 5. DNA for the CDR3: TGCGCCAGCAGCTCGGGACAGGGAGGCAATCAGCCCCAGCATTTT. It yields the protein CASSSGQGGNQPQHF.

This rearrangement joins TRBV15 to TRBJ1-1, with D maybe TRBD1 (6 bases). Germline V gene lookup returns CDR1 LNHNV and CDR2 YYDKDF (reference sequence). This CDR3 spans 16 amino acids. The V and J ends lost 8 bases and 1 base respectively, with 20 bases between them. In DNA form, the CDR3 reads TGTGCCACCGAAAAAGGACAGCTTGTGGGGAACACTGAAGCTTTCTTT. The encoded protein is CATEKGQLVGNTEAFF.

This clonotype has a count of ten or more. The J gene is TRBJ2-1, the V gene TRBV4-1; D remains ambiguous. CDR3 size: 17 residues. The V gene lost 1 base and the J gene lost 6 bases, with 19 bases spanning the gap. Germline lookup yields CDR1 MGHRA and CDR2 YSYEKL. The CDR3 loop reads CASSQVGVGQLRNEQFF. In nucleotides, the CDR3 is TGCGCCAGCAGCCAAGTGGGTGTGGGCCAACTACGCAATGAGCAGTTCTTC.

This clonotype was recorded a few times. This chain joins TRBV2 and TRBJ2-3; D might be TRBD1 (5 bases). Trimming took off 6 bases at V and 3 bases at J, with 7 bases between the two ends. The CDR3 totals 12 residues. CDR1 and CDR2 from the germline V gene are SNHLY and FYNNEI. CDR3 loop: CASRRQTDTQYF. CDR3 in DNA: TGTGCCAGCAGGAGACAGACAGATACGCAGTATTTT.